These 21 T cell receptor beta chains were sequenced from one sample in a study of shared clonotypes between healthy human individuals. The table came from immunoSEQ multiplex PCR; TCRdb's copy has only in-frame clones and leaves some out. The sample has more than 400,000 clones, 90% to 96% seen once; the top ten hold less than 0.06%. Sequencing was performed on naive CD4+ T cells sorted from blood. As for subset: CD45RA+ positively selected. The receptors were gathered from a woman aged 25 to 39 in good health.

The J gene is TRBJ1-1, the V gene TRBV28, with a possible D match to TRBD1 (5 bases). V was clipped by 6 bases and J by 1 base, with 12 bases between them. In germline, CDR1 is MDHEN, CDR2 SYDVKM. There are 14 residues in the CDR3. CDR3 coding DNA: TGTGCCAGCAGCCCCCCGGACAAGAACACTGAAGCTTTCTTT. Translating it yields CASSPPDKNTEAFF.

The J gene is TRBJ2-3, the V gene TRBV27, with D unclear. Trimming cost V 1 base and J 3 bases, with 5 bases left between them. The germline gives CDR1 MNHEY, CDR2 SMNVEV (reference sequence). This CDR3 has 13 residues. CDR3 region: CASSLYGTDTQYF. CDR3 nucleotides: TGTGCCAGCAGTTTATATGGGACAGATACGCAGTATTTT.

This clone was seen only once. V and J are TRBV21-1 and TRBJ2-3. TRBV21-1 is labeled a pseudogene. This CDR3 is built from 18 residues. This chain's CDR3 is CASSRYDVNWLHTDTQYF. CDR3 DNA: TGTGCCAGCAGCCGGTACGACGTGAACTGGCTCCACACAGATACGCAGTATTTT.

The chain links TRBV4-1 to TRBJ2-6; TRBD1 matches 8 bases. Trimming at V came to 0 bases and at J to 4 bases, leaving 5 bases not matched to a gene. This CDR3 contains 17 residues. Germline loops: CDR1 MGHRA, CDR2 YSYEKL. CDR3 residues: CASSQDRTGYGANVLTF. The CDR3 coding sequence is TGCGCCAGCAGCCAAGACCGGACAGGGTACGGGGCCAACGTCCTGACTTTC.

This chain uses TRBV28 with TRBJ2-7; TRBD1 matches 12 bases. Germline CDR1 and CDR2: MDHEN and SYDVKM. This CDR3 is built from 15 residues. Trimming at V came to 8 bases and at J to 2 bases, leaving 7 bases not matched to a gene. CDR3: CASPPGQGAPYEQYF. CDR3 bases: TGTGCCAGCCCTCCGGGACAGGGGGCCCCCTACGAGCAGTACTTC.

The chain employs TRBV6-1 and TRBJ1-5; D possibly corresponds to TRBD1 (5 bases). Trimming removed 7 bases at V and 5 bases at J, with 18 bases between. Germline lookup yields CDR1 MNHNS and CDR2 SASEGT. The CDR3 is made up of 15 amino acids. CDR3 nucleotide sequence: TGTGCCAGCAACTTGGGAGGACACTCGTATCAGCCCCAGCATTTT. Translated: CASNLGGHSYQPQHF.

This clone was seen once. The chain combines TRBV4-1 with TRBJ1-1; perhaps TRBD1 as D (6 bases). Trimming stripped 1 base from V and 4 bases from J, with 13 bases between. CDR1 is MGHRA and CDR2 is YSYEKL in the germline V gene. This CDR3 has 15 residues. The CDR3 loop is CASSQVGRGGTEAFF. As DNA, the CDR3 is TGCGCCAGCAGCCAAGTCGGCAGGGGAGGCACTGAAGCTTTCTTT.

The genes are TRBV15 and TRBJ2-3, with D possibly being TRBD2 (6 bases). This CDR3 has 15 amino acids. V dropped 3 bases and J dropped 2 bases, with 12 bases sitting between them. The V gene's germline CDR1 is LNHNV and CDR2 YYDKDF (reference sequence). CDR3 amino acids: CATSRGDSSTDTQYF. The CDR3, as DNA: TGTGCCACCAGCAGGGGGGACTCGTCCACAGATACGCAGTATTTT.

This rearrangement joins TRBV5-1 to TRBJ2-5, with a possible D match to TRBD2 (6 bases). The last part of the DNA fits TRBJ2-7 better; the J call may be wrong. The germline V gene encodes CDR1 SGHRS and CDR2 YFSETQ. The CDR3 extends over 13 amino acids. The DNA of the CDR3 is TGCGCCAGCAGCTCAGGGACTGTCCACGAGCAGTACTTC. The encoded protein is CASSSGTVHEQYF.

The chain links TRBV27 to TRBJ1-5, with D uncertain. The V gene's germline CDR1 is MNHEY and CDR2 SMNVEV (reference sequence). V was cut by 7 bases and J by 1 base, with 11 bases left in between. The CDR3 runs 14 residues. In nucleotides, the CDR3 is TGTGCCAGCAATCCGGCAGGAAGCAATCAGCCCCAGCATTTT. Amino acids: CASNPAGSNQPQHF.

A single count supports this clone. V usage is TRBV16 and J usage is TRBJ2-7, with 13 nucleotides matching TRBD2. V lost 2 bases, J lost 2 bases, and 3 bases stayed unmatched. The CDR3 is 16 residues long. Germline V gene data show CDR1 as KGHSY and CDR2 as FQNENV. The CDR3 here is CASSQGLAGEAYEQYF. Written as DNA, the CDR3 is TGTGCCAGCAGCCAAGGACTAGCGGGAGAGGCCTACGAGCAGTACTTC.

This chain uses TRBV30 with TRBJ1-4; D ambiguous. The CDR3 runs to 13 residues. CDR1 is GTSNPN and CDR2 is SVGIG in the germline V gene (reference sequence). The ends were cut back, 2 bases at V and 4 bases at J, with 8 bases in the middle. CDR3 in DNA: TGTGCCTGGAGTCGACTGATTAATGAAAAACTGTTTTTT. It specifies CAWSRLINEKLFF. Full variable domain (missing parts from reference TRBV30 and TRBJ1-4): SQTIHQWPATLVQPVGSPLSLECTVEGTSNPNLYWYRQAAGRGLQLLFYSVGIGQISSEVPQNLSASRPQDRQFILSSKKLLLSDSGFYLCAWSRLINEKLFFGSGTQLSVL.

The rearrangement links TRBV11-2 to TRBJ2-3, with no clear D. CDR1 and CDR2 from the germline V gene are SGHAT and FQNNGV. Trimming cost V 5 bases and J 8 bases, with 20 bases left between them. The CDR3 spans 15 residues. Here the CDR3 DNA reads TGTGCCAGCAGCCCTTTGGGCCCGAGTCGCGCTACGCAGTATTTT. Translation gives CASSPLGPSRATQYF.

This chain links TRBV5-1 with TRBJ2-5; 9 positions match TRBD1. The J call may be incorrect, as the DNA end agrees better with TRBJ2-7. Germline V gene lookup returns CDR1 SGHRS and CDR2 YFSETQ. The CDR3 is 15 residues long. In DNA, the CDR3 is TGCGCCAGCAGCTTGGGTGGCGGGACAGGGAACGAGCAGTACTTC. Its translation: CASSLGGGTGNEQYF.

This chain links TRBV7-6 with TRBJ1-2; TRBD1 is a possible D gene (5 bases). Germline CDR1 is SGHVS and CDR2 is FNYEAQ. This CDR3 is 15 amino acids long. The germline V and J ends were trimmed by 5 bases and 6 bases, with 19 bases remaining between them. In DNA, the CDR3 is TGTGCCAGCAGCCCAATAAGCAGAGGGGCCCATGGCTACACCTTC. It encodes CASSPISRGAHGYTF.

The chain links TRBV19 to TRBJ1-4; D gene ambiguous. The CDR3 is made up of 13 amino acids. V was shortened by 1 base and J by 7 bases, with 7 bases between the two germline ends. Per germline, CDR1 LNHDA and CDR2 SQIVND (reference sequence). CDR3 nucleotide sequence: TGTGCCAGTAGTATAGGGCGGCTTGAAAAACTGTTTTTT. It is translated as CASSIGRLEKLFF.

This rearrangement joins TRBV6-4 to TRBJ2-1; TRBD2 aligns across 10 bases. This CDR3 contains 15 residues. Per germline, CDR1 MRHNA and CDR2 SNTAGT. The V and J ends lost 4 bases and 4 bases, in that order; junction bases with no gene match: 4. The DNA for the CDR3 is TGTGCCAGCAGTGTACAACTAGCGGGGTACAATGAGCAGTTCTTC. Residues: CASSVQLAGYNEQFF.

The chain joins TRBV6-6 to TRBJ2-5, with D perhaps TRBD2 (5 bases). The CDR3 extends over 11 amino acids. The V gene lost 10 bases and the J gene lost 7 bases, with 13 bases spanning the gap. Looked up from germline, CDR1 is MNHNY and CDR2 is SVGAGI (reference sequence). The CDR3 sequence: CAIGVSGTQYF. CDR3 nucleotide sequence: TGTGCCATCGGCGTGAGCGGGACCCAGTACTTC.

The chain employs TRBV5-6 and TRBJ2-3, with TRBD2 matching 8 bases. The germline V gene has CDR1 SGHDT and CDR2 YYEEEE. The trim removed 4 bases at V and 11 bases at J, leaving 12 bases unmatched. The CDR3 runs 14 residues. The DNA of the CDR3 is TGTGCCAGCAGCCGGAGGGAAGCGGGGGTATGGCAGTATTTT. Translated, it gives CASSRREAGVWQYF.

The chain joins TRBV6-1 to TRBJ1-3; possible D gene TRBD1, 6 bases. CDR3 length equals 15 residues. Trimming took 5 bases from V and 3 from J, leaving 14 bases between them. Germline V gene data show CDR1 as MNHNS and CDR2 as SASEGT. The CDR3 bases are TGTGCCAGCAGTTCAAAGGGGGAAAATGGAAACACCATATATTTT. Translating gives CASSSKGENGNTIYF.

The chain joins TRBV7-3 to TRBJ1-1, with D perhaps TRBD1 (5 bases). With 6 bases removed from V and 5 bases from J, the gap between germline ends came to 13 bases. The CDR3 is 13 residues long. The germline CDR1 and CDR2 sequences are SGHTA and FQGTGA. The CDR3 coding sequence is TGTGCCAGCAGGGGAGGGGAATGGACTGAAGCTTTCTTT. The encoded protein is CASRGGEWTEAFF.